This T cell receptor beta chain was recorded in a study of blood T cell repertoires in COVID-19. Study-wide context: Sites in the United States, Italy and Spain provided acute and convalescent COVID-19 samples. From T cells, B-cell-depleted T cells, or PBMCs came the material, which was cDNA or gDNA.

In terms of age and location, participants ranged from roughly 18 to 95 years and lived in roughly 22 US areas. Clinical history as reported by participants underpinned cohort assignment. Trimming removed 1 base from V and 0 bases from J, with 8 bases in between. This CDR3 has 15 residues. Looked up from germline, CDR1 is MNHEY and CDR2 is SMNVEV (reference sequence). Assay used: immunoSEQ multiplex PCR; TCRdb lists only in-frame clones, some missing. The table lists 200,000 or so clones, roughly nine tenths of them singletons. The chain joins TRBV27 to TRBJ2-3; D ambiguous. The sequenced material came from PBMCs or T cells enriched from blood (not recorded which). The sequence derives from a woman aged 40 to 55 with acute COVID-19. The CDR3 DNA sequence: TGTGCCAGCAGTTTATACCAAACTAGCACAGATACGCAGTATTTT. It is translated as CASSLYQTSTDTQYF.